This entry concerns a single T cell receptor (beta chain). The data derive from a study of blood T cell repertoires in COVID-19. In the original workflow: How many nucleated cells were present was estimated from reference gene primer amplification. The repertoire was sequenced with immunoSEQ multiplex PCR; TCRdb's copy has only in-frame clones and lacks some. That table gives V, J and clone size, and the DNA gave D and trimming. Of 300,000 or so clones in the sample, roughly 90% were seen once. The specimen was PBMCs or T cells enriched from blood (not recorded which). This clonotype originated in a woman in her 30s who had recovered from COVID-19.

The CDR3 is CASSPRQGKGTDTQYF. The CDR3 DNA follows: TGTGCCAGCAGCCCAAGGCAGGGGAAAGGCACAGATACGCAGTATTTT. The chain uses TRBV7-9 and TRBJ2-3; D is perhaps TRBD1 (6 bases). Germline CDR1 SEHNR, CDR2 FQNEAQ (reference sequence). V was pared by 5 bases and J by 1 base, with 16 bases between. The length of the CDR3 is 16 residues.